This TCR beta chain was identified in a study of human T cells and chemical hapten exposure. Notes on the study in general: Compared with pre-sensitization or healthy control sets, expanded TCRs clustered more.

TCRdb called the RACE reads again in MiXCR, with one record for every CDR3 protein. The table records 360,000 or so distinct CDR3 sequences, about 6% of them present only once. V dropped 6 bases and J dropped 12; count of bases not matched to a gene: 16. Germline loops: CDR1 SGHAT, CDR2 FQDESV (reference sequence). The CDR3 consists of 14 residues. As to time point: patch test 2, 6 weeks after DPC sensitization. Treatment described: therapeutic diphenylcyclopropenone sensitization with weekly scalp DPC. This clonotype appeared many times. What it binds is unknown. The sequence was collected from a woman between 18 and 29 years old with alopecia areata. Some clones in this sample may be carry-over from other donors' samples. Sequencing was performed on whole blood, taken in connection with sensitization to the hapten diphenylcyclopropenone (DPC). The V call is TRBV11-1, the J call TRBJ1-1; 7 bases are shared with TRBD1. CDR3 sequence (DNA): TGTGCCAGCAGGCTGGGACGGCTCCAGGGGGTAACTTTCTTT. Its translation is CASRLGRLQGVTFF.